Shown below are 22 T cell receptor beta chains from a single sample sequenced in a study of beta chain features in type 1 diabetes. Isolated RNA was reverse transcribed in full, so expressed TCRB transcripts were sequenced. Sequenced by immunoSEQ multiplex PCR; TCRdb stores in-frame clones only, minus some. The sample shows some 500,000 clones, roughly an eighth of them seen only once. The sequenced sample was naive CD4+ T cells from blood. Every receptor here comes from a woman aged 18-30 years in good health.

This clone was observed a handful of times. The chain has TRBV28 and TRBJ2-7, with a tentative D call TRBD1 (5 bases). This CDR3 is 13 amino acids long. Germline V gene sequence: CDR1 MDHEN, CDR2 SYDVKM. Trimming shortened V by 5 bases and J by 4 bases, and 12 bases separated the two germline ends. Written as DNA, the CDR3 is TGTGCCAGCAGTCGACAGCTGCCTTACGAGCAGTACGTC. Its protein product is CASSRQLPYEQYV.

The chain uses TRBV13 and TRBJ1-2, with 11 bases aligning to TRBD1. The CDR3 is made up of 15 amino acids. Germline values: CDR1 PRHDT, CDR2 FYEKMQ (reference sequence). Trimming removed 5 bases from V and 3 bases from J; junction bases left unmatched: 5. The CDR3 DNA is TGTGCCAGCAGCAAATGGGACAGGGGGGACTATGGCTACACCTTC. It is translated as CASSKWDRGDYGYTF.

The genes are TRBV11-2 and TRBJ2-7; 11 nucleotides align to TRBD2. The J segment lost 4 bases and the V segment lost 2 bases, leaving 13 bases of the junction unmatched. Germline CDR1 is SGHAT and CDR2 is FQNNGV. This CDR3 has 18 amino acids. The CDR3: CASSLRGAIAGGTYEQYF. The CDR3, as DNA: TGTGCCAGCAGCTTAAGGGGAGCAATAGCGGGAGGGACTTACGAGCAGTACTTC. Based on the CDR3 plus reference TRBV11-2 and TRBJ2-7, the full variable domain is EAGVAQSPRYKIIEKRQSVAFWCNPISGHATLYWYQQILGQGPKLLIQFQNNGVVDDSQLPKDRFSAERLKGVDSTLKIQPAKLEDSAVYLCASSLRGAIAGGTYEQYFGPGTRLTVT.

This clone was observed a few times. The chain carries TRBV13 and TRBJ1-2; D is unresolved. CDR3 size: 15 residues. Germline V gives CDR1 PRHDT, CDR2 FYEKMQ (reference sequence). Trimming shortened V by 5 bases and J by 4 bases, and 17 bases separated the two germline ends. CDR3 bases: TGTGCCAGCAGCCGGATCAGTTGGCCACCCTATGGCTACACCTTC. Protein sequence: CASSRISWPPYGYTF.

This clone was recorded a few times. The chain links TRBV7-9 to TRBJ2-3; weak D call: TRBD2 (6 bases). The CDR3 has 15 amino acids. V gave up 6 bases and J gave up 6 bases, with 19 bases separating them. CDR1 is SEHNR and CDR2 is FQNEAQ in the germline V gene (reference sequence). The chain's CDR3 is CASRPWEDMADTQYF. The CDR3 nucleotides are TGTGCCAGCAGGCCTTGGGAGGATATGGCTGATACGCAGTATTTT.

The table lists this clone with a few counts. The CDR3 reads CASSTDRRMNTEAFF. In nucleotides, the CDR3 is TGTGCCAGTAGTACAGACAGGAGAATGAACACTGAAGCTTTCTTT. The chain joins TRBV19 to TRBJ1-1; TRBD1 might be the D (6 bases). CDR1 and CDR2 (germline): LNHDA, SQIVND (reference sequence). The V gene lost 4 bases and the J gene lost 0 bases, with 12 bases spanning the gap. The CDR3 contains 15 residues.

This clone turned up a few times. J is TRBJ2-7 and V is TRBV2; D is ambiguous. Germline lookup yields CDR1 SNHLY and CDR2 FYNNEI. Trimming took off 0 bases at V and 2 bases at J, with 14 bases between the two ends. The CDR3 is 16 residues long. The CDR3 spells CASSEAPSGWAYEQYV. The CDR3 DNA follows: TGTGCCAGCAGTGAAGCTCCTTCCGGGTGGGCCTACGAGCAGTACGTC.

This clone was counted between two and nine times. In DNA form, the CDR3 reads TGCGCCAGCAGCCAAATGACTAGGGCGGATACGCAGTATTTT. Translated: CASSQMTRADTQYF. The rearrangement links TRBV4-1 to TRBJ2-3; a possible D gene is TRBD2 (6 bases). The germline V gene has CDR1 MGHRA and CDR2 YSYEKL. The CDR3 spans 14 residues. V lost 2 bases, J lost 6 bases, and 12 bases lay in between.

This clone has more than one count but fewer than ten. This chain connects TRBV9 to TRBJ1-6, with no clear D. This CDR3 region has 13 residues. Per the germline V gene, CDR1 is SGDLS and CDR2 is YYNGEE. The V end was cut by 3 bases, the J end by 7 bases, with 8 bases between. The CDR3: CASSAQWNSPLHF. CDR3 nucleotides: TGTGCCAGCAGCGCCCAGTGGAATTCACCCCTCCACTTT.

V is TRBV5-4 and J is TRBJ1-2; no clear D gene. The V gene lost 0 bases and the J gene lost 1 base, with 7 bases spanning the gap. This CDR3 is 14 amino acids long. Germline lookup yields CDR1 SGHNT and CDR2 YYREEE (reference sequence). The CDR3 sequence is CASSLEPDNYGYTF. The CDR3, as DNA: TGTGCCAGCAGCTTGGAGCCAGATAACTATGGCTACACCTTC.

The V and J genes are TRBV28 and TRBJ1-2; D unresolved. CDR3 length equals 14 residues. V was pared by 2 bases and J by 2 bases, with 9 bases between. CDR1 MDHEN and CDR2 SYDVKM come from the germline V gene. DNA of the CDR3: TGTGCCAGCAGTTTACAGCGACGGAACTATGGCTACACCTTC. Its translation is CASSLQRRNYGYTF.

A few counts support this clone. The gene calls are TRBV2 and TRBJ1-1, with D possibly TRBD1 on 5 matching bases. The CDR3 loop spans 13 amino acids. Per germline, CDR1 SNHLY and CDR2 FYNNEI. V gave up 4 bases and J gave up 3 bases, with 9 bases separating them. CDR3 loop: CASSGQLDTEAFF. The CDR3 DNA follows: TGTGCCAGCAGTGGACAGTTGGACACTGAAGCTTTCTTT.

J is TRBJ2-7 and V is TRBV18, with D possibly matching TRBD1 (5 bases). V lost 4 bases and J 0 bases, leaving 13 bases between the germline ends. CDR3 length equals 15 residues. From germline, CDR1 is KGHSH and CDR2 LQKENI. The CDR3 loop reads CASSLTGVNSYEQYF. CDR3 bases: TGTGCCAGCTCACTCACAGGAGTCAACTCCTACGAGCAGTACTTC.

This chain connects TRBV5-1 to TRBJ2-3; the D gene could be TRBD1 or TRBD2 (5 bases each). Germline loops: CDR1 SGHRS, CDR2 YFSETQ. The CDR3 runs 16 residues. The ends were cut back, 2 bases at V and 4 bases at J, with 17 bases in the middle. Written as DNA, the CDR3 is TGCGCCAGCAGCTTCCTGAGGGACGGGCGTTCAGATACGCAGTATTTT. Its protein product is CASSFLRDGRSDTQYF.

The chain recombines TRBV30 with TRBJ2-3, with 13 bases lining up with TRBD2. After removal of 5 bases from V and 4 bases from J, the junction contained 9 bases not matched to a gene. The CDR3 has 16 residues. Germline V gene data show CDR1 as GTSNPN and CDR2 as SVGIG (reference sequence). The CDR3 is CAWRTSGSIIADTQYF. The CDR3 DNA follows: TGTGCCTGGCGGACTAGCGGGAGTATCATCGCAGATACGCAGTATTTT.

The chain has TRBV9 and TRBJ2-5; TRBD2 matches at 9 bases. From germline, CDR1 is SGDLS and CDR2 YYNGEE. The CDR3 contains 18 residues. Trimming at V came to 0 bases and at J to 2 bases, leaving 11 bases not matched to a gene. The CDR3 coding sequence is TGTGCCAGCAGCGTAGCTACAACGGGGACTAGCAGGCAAGAGACCCAGTACTTC. Protein sequence: CASSVATTGTSRQETQYF.

Points on this clone: In the same sample, other DNA sequences code for this CDR3. The chain carries TRBV7-9 and TRBJ2-5; D is perhaps TRBD2 (5 bases). V was clipped by 1 base and J by 2 bases, with 5 bases between them. CDR1 is SEHNR, CDR2 FQNEAQ, per germline (reference sequence). The CDR3 consists of 13 residues. DNA of the CDR3: TGTGCCAGCAGCTTAGGCGGGCAAGAGACCCAGTACTTC. Its translation: CASSLGGQETQYF. Full variable domain (rest looked up from reference TRBV7-9 and TRBJ2-5): DTGVSQNPRHKITKRGQNVTFRCDPISEHNRLYWYRQTLGQGPEFLTYFQNEAQLEKSRLLSDRFSAERPKGSFSTLEIQRTEQGDSAMYLCASSLGGQETQYFGPGTRLLVL.

This clone has only a few counts. J is TRBJ1-3 and V is TRBV2; D not resolved. V was clipped by 6 bases and J by 4 bases, with 7 bases between them. CDR3 size: 12 residues. Per germline, CDR1 SNHLY and CDR2 FYNNEI. The CDR3 bases are TGTGCCAGCAGCGCACAGGGAAACACCATATATTTT. The encoded protein is CASSAQGNTIYF.

The chain carries TRBV10-3 and TRBJ2-1; D may match TRBD1 or TRBD2 (5 bases each). Germline V gives CDR1 ENHRY, CDR2 SYGVKD. CDR3 size: 14 residues. The germline V and J ends were trimmed by 7 bases and 5 bases, with 15 bases remaining between them. The CDR3 loop reads CAINGDQSNNEQFF. CDR3 nucleotide sequence: TGTGCCATCAATGGGGACCAATCCAACAATGAGCAGTTCTTC.

The V gene is TRBV4-1, the J gene TRBJ2-5; D is undetermined. Germline CDR1 and CDR2: MGHRA and YSYEKL. This CDR3 is built from 15 residues. V lost 8 bases, J lost 5 bases, and 21 bases lay in between. CDR3 nucleotide sequence: TGCGCCAGCCGTCCTTTTGGCATAGGGCTCGAGACCCAGTACTTC. It is translated as CASRPFGIGLETQYF.

In this sample, this clone turned up many times. The chain couples TRBV30 to TRBJ1-2; 7 bases fit TRBD1. Germline V gene sequence: CDR1 GTSNPN, CDR2 SVGIG (reference sequence). This CDR3 has 14 amino acids. V lost 1 base and J lost 8; bases outside the gene matches: 10. CDR3 amino acids: CAWSDDRVWGGYTF. In nucleotides, the CDR3 is TGTGCCTGGAGTGACGACAGGGTCTGGGGAGGCTACACCTTC. The entire variable domain, with the rest obtained from reference TRBV30 and TRBJ1-2, is as follows: SQTIHQWPATLVQPVGSPLSLECTVEGTSNPNLYWYRQAAGRGLQLLFYSVGIGQISSEVPQNLSASRPQDRQFILSSKKLLLSDSGFYLCAWSDDRVWGGYTFGSGTRLTVV.

This clone was recorded a few times. The chain carries TRBV7-9 and TRBJ2-7; D ambiguous. V gave up 6 bases and J gave up 3 bases, with 9 bases separating them. This CDR3 has 12 amino acids. Germline V gives CDR1 SEHNR, CDR2 FQNEAQ (reference sequence). The CDR3 sequence: CASSYSLYEQYF. The CDR3 nucleotides are TGTGCCAGCAGTTATAGCCTCTACGAGCAGTACTTC.